The 11 T cell receptor beta chains listed next were all sequenced from one sample in a study of response to subunit inactivated influenza vaccine. Each CDR3 protein is one row after TCRdb ran MiXCR on the RT-PCR reads. This table holds approximately 500,000 distinct CDR3 sequences, under 15% found once. Sequences were derived from PBMCs from blood, sampled around seven weeks after vaccination. These receptors were collected from a man aged 50-60 years who received an inactivated influenza vaccine.

The chain couples TRBV12-3 or TRBV12-4 to TRBJ1-5; D may be TRBD1 (5 bases). This CDR3 contains 16 residues. Trimming shortened V by 1 base and J by 4 bases, and 14 bases separated the two germline ends. The CDR3 sequence: CASSLGVPGGNQPQHF. CDR3 bases: TGTGCCAGCAGTTTAGGGGTTCCCGGGGGTAATCAGCCCCAGCATTTT.

This clonotype was counted only a few times. The J gene is TRBJ2-1, the V gene TRBV12-5; D remains unclear. The CDR3 extends over 19 amino acids. Germline values: CDR1 LGHNT, CDR2 FRNRAP. The V gene lost 5 bases and the J gene lost 6 bases, with 29 bases spanning the gap. DNA for the CDR3: TGTGCTAGTGGTCTTGCACTGGGTCTTGGGTCCTCTAATATCAATGAGCAGTTCTTC. Protein sequence: CASGLALGLGSSNINEQFF.

In its sample, this clonotype was seen a few times. This rearrangement joins TRBV7-9 to TRBJ2-7; TRBD1 or TRBD2 may be the D gene (5 bases each). The V end was cut by 5 bases, the J end by 1 base, with 12 bases between. Germline lookup yields CDR1 SEHNR and CDR2 FQNEAQ (reference sequence). The CDR3 is made up of 14 amino acids. In nucleotides, the CDR3 is TGTGCCAGCAGCGAAAAGGGACGGTCCTACGAGCAGTACTTC. It is translated as CASSEKGRSYEQYF.

This CDR3 is CASSGGLGSYEQYF. CDR3 in DNA: TGCGCCAGCAGCGGAGGACTAGGATCCTACGAGCAGTACTTC. The gene calls are TRBV4-3 and TRBJ2-7, with TRBD2 matching 7 bases. The CDR3 totals 14 residues. Germline CDR1 reads LGHNA; CDR2 reads YSLEER. The V segment lost 5 bases and the J segment 1 base; nucleotides outside the gene matches: 5.

Many counts were recorded for this clonotype. This chain links TRBV29-1 with TRBJ2-7; 7 bases line up with TRBD1. This CDR3 is built from 12 residues. The junction had 0 bases not matched to a gene; V was cut back by 1 base and J by 3 bases. CDR1 is SQVTM and CDR2 is ANQGSEA in the germline V gene. CDR3 region: CSVEGTGYEQYF. CDR3 nucleotides: TGCAGCGTTGAAGGGACAGGCTACGAGCAGTACTTC.

The V call is TRBV29-1, the J call TRBJ1-1; possibly TRBD1 for D (6 bases). Germline CDR1 SQVTM, CDR2 ANQGSEA. With 7 bases removed from V and 4 bases from J, the gap between germline ends came to 13 bases. CDR3 size: 12 residues. The CDR3 loop reads CSAQGFGTEAFF. For the CDR3, the DNA is TGCAGCGCCCAGGGGTTTGGCACTGAAGCTTTCTTT. Together with reference TRBV29-1 and TRBJ1-1, the CDR3 gives the full variable domain: SAVISQKPSRDICQRGTSLTIQCQVDSQVTMMFWYRQQPGQSLTLIATANQGSEATYESGFVIDKFPISRPNLTFSTLTVSNMSPEDSSIYLCSAQGFGTEAFFGQGTRLTVV.

The chain carries TRBV21-1 and TRBJ2-5; the table's D call TRBD1 went unverified against the DNA. TRBV21-1 is deemed a pseudogene. This CDR3 has 15 amino acids. CDR3: CASSKVGQGKETQYF. CDR3 nucleotides: TGTGCCAGCAGCAAAGTTGGACAGGGCAAGGAGACCCAGTACTTC.

This clonotype occurred a few times. The chain joins TRBV20-1 to TRBJ2-5; 8 positions agree with TRBD2. Germline values: CDR1 DFQATT, CDR2 SNEGSKA (reference sequence). Germline trimming cut 6 bases from V and 5 bases from J; bases unmatched to any gene: 17. CDR3 length equals 16 residues. The chain's CDR3 is CSALRGGGRRLETQYF. For the CDR3, the DNA is TGCAGTGCCCTACGGGGGGGCGGGAGACGACTGGAGACCCAGTACTTC.

This sequence joins TRBV9 and TRBJ2-1; D perhaps matches TRBD1 (6 bases). CDR1 and CDR2 from the germline V gene are SGDLS and YYNGEE. CDR3 length: 15 amino acids. Between the trimmed V and J ends, which lost 6 bases and 6 bases, there was a span of 19 bases. In nucleotides, the CDR3 is TGTGCCAGCACCGAAACAGGGTACCCTGGCAATGAGCAGTTCTTC. This gives the protein CASTETGYPGNEQFF.

This clonotype was seen only a few times. This chain links TRBV5-1 with TRBJ2-2, with D unresolved. V lost 0 bases and J 1 base, leaving 7 bases between the germline ends. From germline, CDR1 is SGHRS and CDR2 YFSETQ. This CDR3 spans 15 amino acids. The CDR3 loop is CASSLGRMNTGELFF. In DNA, the CDR3 is TGCGCCAGCAGCTTGGGTCGAATGAACACCGGGGAGCTGTTTTTT.

This clonotype was counted between two and nine times. This chain joins TRBV5-1 and TRBJ2-2; the match to TRBD2 covers 11 bases. V gave up 6 bases and J gave up 1 base; unmatched junction bases: 5. CDR3 length: 16 amino acids. The germline gives CDR1 SGHRS, CDR2 YFSETQ. DNA for the CDR3: TGCGCCAGCAAAATTGGACTAGCGGGGAACACCGGGGAGCTGTTTTTT. As protein: CASKIGLAGNTGELFF.